Below are 23 T cell receptor beta chains sequenced from a single sample in a study of blood T cell repertoires in COVID-19 (dated by TCRdb to 2018 to 2020). Library generation was performed with the immunoSEQ multiplex PCR assay. Imported from immuneACCESS, the table was reduced by TCRdb to in-frame sequences with V and J called. These copies leave out some clones; in studies compared against another copy, an unresolved V gene accounts for under half, and the cause of the remainder is not known. Here the sample has fewer than 500,000 clones; approximately 90% occur a single time. Jointly, the top ten make up 0.7% to 1% of the sample. The sequenced sample consisted of peripheral blood. The receptor set was obtained from a man aged 18 to 29 with COVID-19, enrolled during active disease.

This clone was picked up many times. This sequence joins TRBV27 and TRBJ2-7; 10 nucleotides align to TRBD2. The CDR3 sequence is 15 residues long. J was trimmed by 1 base and V by 4 bases; bases with no gene match: 4. In germline, CDR1 is MNHEY, CDR2 SMNVEV (reference sequence). In DNA form, the CDR3 reads TGTGCCAGCAGTTGGACTAGCGGAGTATCCTACGAGCAGTACTTC. Translation: CASSWTSGVSYEQYF.

The chain joins TRBV7-3 to TRBJ2-3; TRBD2 might be the D (6 bases). Germline lookup yields CDR1 SGHTA and CDR2 FQGTGA. V was pared by 2 bases and J by 4 bases, with 13 bases between. The CDR3 is made up of 15 amino acids. The CDR3 nucleotides are TGTGCCAGCAGCTTATCGGGGGATGGTGCAGATACGCAGTATTTT. Encoded protein: CASSLSGDGADTQYF.

V usage is TRBV15 and J usage is TRBJ2-2, with a tentative D call TRBD2 (5 bases). Germline-derived CDR1 and CDR2 are LNHNV and YYDKDF (reference sequence). Trimming stripped 1 base from V and 3 bases from J, with 9 bases between. The CDR3 runs to 15 residues. CDR3 bases: TGTGCCACCAGCAGAGGTGACGGGGACACCGGGGAGCTGTTTTTT. Its translation: CATSRGDGDTGELFF.

The gene calls are TRBV2 and TRBJ2-3; TRBD1 might be the D (6 bases). Germline CDR1 SNHLY, CDR2 FYNNEI. V was clipped by 6 bases and J by 4 bases, with 14 bases between them. The CDR3 totals 14 residues. The CDR3 sequence is CASRPGQGSDTQYF. As DNA, the CDR3 is TGTGCCAGCAGGCCCGGGCAGGGGTCAGATACGCAGTATTTT. Full variable domain (remainder filled in from reference TRBV2 and TRBJ2-3): EPEVTQTPSHQVTQMGQEVILRCVPISNHLYFYWYRQILGQKVEFLVSFYNNEISEKSEIFDDQFSVERPDGSNFTLKIRSTKLEDSAMYFCASRPGQGSDTQYFGPGTRLTVL.

This chain links TRBV2 with TRBJ1-4; D might be TRBD1 (5 bases). V lost 8 bases to trimming and J lost 0 bases, with 16 bases between them. This CDR3 region has 16 residues. Germline V lookup: CDR1 SNHLY, CDR2 FYNNEI. DNA for the CDR3: TGTGCCAGCGTCCGGCAGGGAATTGCAACTAATGAAAAACTGTTTTTT. It codes for CASVRQGIATNEKLFF. Full variable domain (missing parts from reference TRBV2 and TRBJ1-4): EPEVTQTPSHQVTQMGQEVILRCVPISNHLYFYWYRQILGQKVEFLVSFYNNEISEKSEIFDDQFSVERPDGSNFTLKIRSTKLEDSAMYFCASVRQGIATNEKLFFGSGTQLSVL.

CDR3 nucleotide sequence: TGTGCCAGCAGTGCTCAGGGTGCATACAATGAGCAGTTCTTC. This gives the protein CASSAQGAYNEQFF. The V and J genes are TRBV25-1 and TRBJ2-1; D possibly corresponds to TRBD1 (5 bases). Germline lookup yields CDR1 MGHDK and CDR2 SYGVNS. V gave up 4 bases and J gave up 4 bases, with 11 bases separating them. The CDR3 spans 14 residues. Full variable domain (outside the CDR3, taken from reference TRBV25-1 and TRBJ2-1): EADIYQTPRYLVIGTGKKITLECSQTMGHDKMYWYQQDPGMELHLIHYSYGVNSTEKGDLSSESTVSRIRTEHFPLTLESARPSHTSQYLCASSAQGAYNEQFFGPGTRLTVL.

The rearrangement joins TRBV27 to TRBJ2-2; TRBD2 matches at 11 bases. Germline V gene data show CDR1 as MNHEY and CDR2 as SMNVEV (reference sequence). Unmatched junction bases numbered 2, after V lost 1 base and J lost 4 bases. This CDR3 comprises 16 residues. DNA of the CDR3: TGTGCCAGCAGTTTATACCTAGCGGGAGGCACCGGGGAGCTGTTTTTT. Translation: CASSLYLAGGTGELFF.

The V call is TRBV20-1, the J call TRBJ1-2; 7 nucleotides agree with TRBD1. V lost 6 bases to trimming and J lost 6 bases; unmatched junction nucleotides: 4. Per the germline V gene, CDR1 is DFQATT and CDR2 is SNEGSKA (reference sequence). The CDR3 length is 11 residues. The CDR3 bases are TGCAGTGCCGAGACAGGGAATGGCTACACCTTC. Amino acid sequence: CSAETGNGYTF.

The rearrangement joins TRBV9 to TRBJ2-7; 10 bases align to TRBD2. The CDR3 is made up of 16 amino acids. The V segment lost 3 bases and the J segment 5 bases; nucleotides outside the gene matches: 11. Germline V gives CDR1 SGDLS, CDR2 YYNGEE. CDR3 amino acids: CASSAVPSGSIDEQYF. CDR3 DNA: TGTGCCAGCAGCGCCGTCCCTAGCGGGAGTATCGACGAGCAGTACTTC.

J is TRBJ1-2 and V is TRBV27, with 9 bases fitting TRBD1. V lost 5 bases and J lost 6; bases outside the gene matches: 16. The CDR3 covers 17 residues. CDR1 MNHEY and CDR2 SMNVEV come from the germline V gene (reference sequence). This chain's CDR3 is CASSETQTGTGINGYTF. CDR3 nucleotides: TGTGCCAGCAGTGAGACTCAGACCGGGACAGGGATTAATGGCTACACCTTC.

CDR3 amino acids: CASSPTGGRQNTEAFF. DNA for the CDR3: TGTGCCAGCAGCCCGACAGGGGGCAGACAGAACACTGAAGCTTTCTTT. This chain joins TRBV7-6 and TRBJ1-1, with 10 bases matching TRBD1. V shed 5 bases and J 1 base; nucleotides not matched to a gene: 7. The CDR3 runs 16 residues. Germline CDR1 and CDR2: SGHVS and FNYEAQ.

Here the CDR3 reads CASSFGLSQGYNEQFF. Here the CDR3 DNA reads TGTGCCAGCAGTTTTGGACTTTCTCAAGGCTACAATGAGCAGTTCTTC. The chain recombines TRBV6-5 with TRBJ2-1; possible D gene TRBD2, 5 bases. Germline V gene lookup returns CDR1 MNHEY and CDR2 SVGAGI. This CDR3 comprises 16 residues. The ends were cut back, 4 bases at V and 3 bases at J, with 16 bases in the middle.

The chain joins TRBV27 to TRBJ1-1; TRBD1 is a possible D gene (6 bases). Germline V CDR1 and CDR2: MNHEY, SMNVEV (reference sequence). Trimming removed 5 bases at V and 5 bases at J, with 24 bases between. The CDR3 is made up of 17 amino acids. The CDR3 DNA sequence: TGTGCCAGCAGTCAGACTACGTCAGGGGTGGTATGGACTGAAGCTTTCTTT. Translated, it gives CASSQTTSGVVWTEAFF.

CDR3: CASSLATSSGANVLTF. The DNA of the CDR3 is TGCGCCAGCAGCTTGGCCACCAGCTCTGGGGCCAACGTCCTGACTTTC. The chain employs TRBV5-1 and TRBJ2-6; no definite D call. Deletions cut 0 bases from V and 0 bases from J, with 7 bases between. Germline values: CDR1 SGHRS, CDR2 YFSETQ. This CDR3 spans 16 amino acids. Looking up the rest from reference TRBV5-1 and TRBJ2-6 gives the full variable domain: KAGVTQTPRYLIKTRGQQVTLSCSPISGHRSVSWYQQTPGQGLQFLFEYFSETQRNKGNFPGRFSGRQFSNSRSEMNVSTLELGDSALYLCASSLATSSGANVLTFGAGSRLTVL.

The genes are TRBV24-1 and TRBJ2-7; the D gene is possibly TRBD1 (6 bases). V gave up 3 bases and J gave up 6 bases, with 17 bases separating them. The CDR3 runs 15 residues. From germline, CDR1 is KGHDR and CDR2 SFDVKD. The CDR3 DNA reads as TGTGCCACCAGTGATCCACAGGGTTCGAGAGGCGAGCAGTACTTC. Translated, it gives CATSDPQGSRGEQYF.

The chain joins TRBV15 to TRBJ2-7; 9 bases match TRBD1. The junction had 1 base not matched to a gene; V was cut back by 1 base and J by 3 bases. The length of the CDR3 is 14 residues. CDR1 LNHNV and CDR2 YYDKDF come from the germline V gene (reference sequence). CDR3 residues: CATSRVGQGYEQYF. CDR3 coding DNA: TGTGCCACCAGCAGAGTGGGACAGGGCTACGAGCAGTACTTC.

This clone showed up just once. CDR3 amino acids: CASSKLAGAHTQYF. The DNA for the CDR3 is TGTGCCAGCAGTAAACTAGCGGGAGCACATACGCAGTATTTT. The chain employs TRBV6-2 or TRBV6-3 and TRBJ2-3; 11 bases are a match to TRBD2. This CDR3 region has 14 residues. Germline lookup yields CDR1 MNHEY and CDR2 SVGEGT. V lost 5 bases to trimming and J lost 7 bases; unmatched junction nucleotides: 5.

Concerning this clone itself: The same CDR3 arises from other DNA sequences in this sample as well. The CDR3 is CASSFGGGSYNEQFF. As DNA, the CDR3 is TGTGCCAGCAGTTTCGGGGGGGGTTCCTACAATGAGCAGTTCTTC. The chain combines TRBV27 with TRBJ2-1; 8 bases map to TRBD2. This CDR3 has 15 residues. J was trimmed by 1 base and V by 3 bases; bases with no gene match: 2. The germline V gene encodes CDR1 MNHEY and CDR2 SMNVEV (reference sequence).

V usage is TRBV2 and J usage is TRBJ2-1, with TRBD2 as a possible D gene (5 bases). Germline-derived CDR1 and CDR2 are SNHLY and FYNNEI. This CDR3 has 11 residues. V was shortened by 8 bases and J by 14 bases, with 16 bases between the two germline ends. CDR3 sequence: CASGRATGEFF. CDR3 coding DNA: TGTGCCAGCGGAAGGGCCACCGGGGAGTTCTTC.

The chain is built from TRBV5-1 and TRBJ2-3; D is perhaps TRBD1 (6 bases). The CDR3 is made up of 14 amino acids. Trimming removed 6 bases from V and 2 bases from J, with 13 bases in between. The germline V gene has CDR1 SGHRS and CDR2 YFSETQ. CDR3 DNA sequence: TGCGCCAGCAATCAGGGGACGGTCACAGATACGCAGTATTTT. It codes for CASNQGTVTDTQYF.

This clone has just one count. The rearrangement joins TRBV19 to TRBJ2-7; 10 bases align to TRBD1. The CDR3 is made up of 15 amino acids. Germline CDR1 LNHDA, CDR2 SQIVND (reference sequence). The ends lost 3 bases at V and 0 bases at J; junction bases unmatched: 2. Here the CDR3 DNA reads TGTGCCAGTAGTATGGGACAGGGGATCTCCTACGAGCAGTACTTC. This encodes CASSMGQGISYEQYF.

The chain recombines TRBV11-2 with TRBJ2-4; 11 bases are shared with TRBD2. CDR3 size: 17 residues. The J segment lost 5 bases and the V segment lost 3 bases, leaving 9 bases of the junction unmatched. Per the germline V gene, CDR1 is SGHAT and CDR2 is FQNNGV. CDR3 sequence: CASSLSTGTSGQNIQYF. The CDR3 region has the DNA TGTGCCAGCAGCTTGAGCACCGGGACTAGCGGTCAAAACATTCAGTACTTC.

The chain employs TRBV7-9 and TRBJ1-3; D perhaps matches TRBD1 (5 bases). V was trimmed by 1 base and J by 0 bases, leaving 10 bases between them. The CDR3 is 16 amino acids. Germline V gene sequence: CDR1 SEHNR, CDR2 FQNEAQ (reference sequence). CDR3 amino acids: CASSLGGASSGNTIYF. CDR3 DNA: TGTGCCAGCAGCTTAGGTGGGGCCAGCTCTGGAAACACCATATATTTT.